This T cell receptor (beta chain) was profiled in a study of shared clonotypes between healthy human individuals. Turning to the study itself: The study enrolled a couple of women and a few men aged 18 to 49.

Assay: immunoSEQ multiplex PCR; the TCRdb copy retains only in-frame clones and omits some. The sample lists around 2,100,000 clones, approximately 95% occurring once. Only CD45RO-negative cells positively selected for CCR7 counted as naive CD8 cells, so terminally differentiated effector memory CD45RA+ cells were excluded. Only Caucasian adults living in Nashville, Tennessee served as donors. Of note for this clone: Its target is unknown.

This CDR3 contains 18 residues. The germline CDR1 and CDR2 sequences are MGHRA and YSYEKL. The J segment lost 2 bases and the V segment lost 1 base, leaving 11 bases of the junction unmatched. Study-wide results and limits: Apart from blood, nothing was sampled; tissue repertoires likely differ. Across four donors, naive CD4 shared roughly 5.1%, naive CD8 approximately 3.5%, memory CD4 over 2%, memory CD8 0.35% to 0.5%.

The sample was naive CD8+ T cells sorted from blood. The chain joins TRBV4-1 to TRBJ2-3, with 8 bases aligning to TRBD2. This clonotype was obtained from a man aged 18 to 35 in good health. Written as DNA, the CDR3 is TGCGCCAGCAGCCAAGTGGAAGCGGGAGAGGGGGACACAGATACGCAGTATTTT. Its protein product is CASSQVEAGEGDTDTQYF.